The present TCR beta chain was sequenced within a study of control samples from healthy donors and cancer patients. A word on this clone: At the DNA level, this CDR3 is encoded by other sequences in the same sample as well.

From germline, CDR1 is SQVTM and CDR2 ANQGSEA. The V end was cut by 5 bases, the J end by 0 bases, with 9 bases between. This CDR3 is built from 13 residues. Method: immunoSEQ multiplex PCR; TCRdb's copy keeps in-frame clones and lacks some. Of some 160,000 clones listed, roughly 89% are singletons. Specimen: blood. This chain links TRBV29-1 with TRBJ2-3; possibly TRBD2 for D (6 bases). The sequence was obtained from a man aged 30 to 39 in good health. CDR3 in DNA: TGCAGCGTTTCGGGGGATAGCACAGATACGCAGTATTTT. It is translated as CSVSGDSTDTQYF.